This T cell receptor (beta chain) originates from a study of blood T cell repertoires in COVID-19 (dated by TCRdb to 2018 to 2020). With respect to the entire study: Collaborator samples came from the United States, Italy and Spain and covered acute and convalescent phases of COVID-19. The prospective study material was composed of cDNA or gDNA derived from T cells, B-cell-depleted T cells, or PBMCs. Where HLA class I and class II types were available, the types were taken from metadata supplied by the sample provider, not from assay-based typing. The repertoires were released in a freely available public database meant as a resource for research on the immune response to SARS-CoV-2. The samples were drawn from the first 160 participants of the ongoing ImmuneRACE study and from 950 to 1,500 subjects provided by 6 global collaborators. The dataset comprised deeply sampled blood TCRbeta repertoires from subjects exposed to, actively infected with, or recovered from COVID-19. Nearly every sample came with metadata listing a de-identified subject ID, COVID-19 status, age in years and sex.

Whole blood was collected in K2EDTA tubes by collaborating institutions according to the institutions' own protocols. For TCRbeta analysis, collaborators shipped samples in one of three forms: frozen whole blood, isolated PBMCs, or DNA extracted from either of those sample types. TCRbeta CDR3 regions were amplified from genomic DNA by means of the immunoSEQ Assay, a bias-controlled multiplex PCR. Concerning the study's data processing: Nucleated cell counts per sample were estimated from amplification of reference gene primers within the assay. To quantify the absolute abundance of each unique TCRbeta CDR3 rearrangement, sequence reads were collapsed and filtered. For each sample, productive Simpson clonality was calculated by taking the square root of Simpson's diversity index across productive rearrangements. In its TCRdb copy, this immuneACCESS table keeps in-frame sequences only and misses some clones. Where compared with another copy, unresolved V genes explain less than half of these, and the others have no known cause. That table is the source of V, J and clone size, and D and trimming were worked out from the DNA. The sample table contains tens of thousands of clones; only one count was recorded for 90% of them. The top ten clones comprise roughly 36% of the sample.

Overall study results and their limits: Clinical and demographic metadata were provided uncurated, with the amount varying by source and participant.

A word on this clone: Its antigen is not yet known. Nothing much larger sits one base from this clone, and base qualities are not available.

The CDR3, from cysteine to phenylalanine, totals 15 residues. Only CDR3 DNA remains: 45 bases, in frame from the first base. Reading the germline V gene gives CDR1 SGHVS and CDR2 FQNEAQ. Trimming leaves V shorter by 5 bases and J shorter by 3 bases, with the junction holding 7 bases beyond the gene matches. The TCR originated in a man between 60 and 70 years old with active or convalescent COVID-19. The V gene is TRBV7-8 and the J gene is TRBJ1-3; TRBD1 fits 7 bases in the junction. Sequencing used peripheral blood. The CDR3 is CASSASGGSGNTIYF. The nucleotide sequence is given as TGTGCCAGCAGCGCCTCAGGGGGGAGTGGAAACACCATATATTTT.